These T cell receptor beta chains were read from a single sample in a study of T cell responses to AZD1222 COVID-19 vaccine. Here immunoSEQ multiplex PCR was the method, and the copy in TCRdb shows in-frame clones only, minus some. This table holds approximately 24,000 clones, 88% found once. The sequencing here drew on peripheral blood, taken 28 days after the second AZD1222 dose. Receptors originate from an adult who received the AZD1222 COVID-19 vaccine. Both conserved end residues are part of each CDR3. The order of the fields is D gene, J gene, clone size, V gene, CDR3 DNA, CDR3 protein. D genes are given only for firm matches. Size is omitted from some rows. Given values are once, few, many or a class for expanded clones.

>TRBD1|TRBJ1-1|-|TRBV11-3
TGTGCCAGCAGCCCCCGGACAGGGGAAGCTTTCTTT
CASSPRTGEAFF
>-|TRBJ2-7|-|TRBV5-1
TGCGCCAGCAGCCCTAATCCGGGACTGGGATCCTACGAGCAGTACTTC
CASSPNPGLGSYEQYF
>-|TRBJ1-1|-|TRBV6-5
TGTGCCAGCAGTCACAGAACCGGGACAAACGAAGCTTTCTTT
CASSHRTGTNEAFF
>TRBD1|TRBJ2-7|-|TRBV3-1/TRBV3-2
TGTGCCAGCAGCCACTTGGGACAGGGTTGCCACGAGCAGTACTTC
CASSHLGQGCHEQYF
>-|TRBJ2-7|-|TRBV5-1
TGCGCCAGCAGCTTGTCACAGGGCGAGCAGTACTTC
CASSLSQGEQYF
>-|TRBJ1-1|-|TRBV28
TGTGCCAGCAGTACCGACTATGGGCTCCGCACTGAAGCTTTCTTT
CASSTDYGLRTEAFF
>-|TRBJ1-3|once|TRBV9
TGTGCCAGCAGCGTAGGACACGGGACGGTGAGCTCTGGAAACACCATATATTTT
CASSVGHGTVSSGNTIYF
>-|TRBJ2-2|-|TRBV27
TGTGCCAGCAGTGTGAACAGGGTTCCCACCGGGGAGCTGTTTTTT
CASSVNRVPTGELFF
>TRBD2|TRBJ2-5|-|TRBV28
TGTGCCAGCAGTTCAGCGGGACTAGCCCGGGGGGAGACCCAGTACTTC
CASSSAGLARGETQYF
>-|TRBJ2-5|-|TRBV5-1
TGCGCCAGCAGCTTGGATGAGACCCAGTACTTC
CASSLDETQYF
>-|TRBJ2-7|once|TRBV2
TGTGCCAGCAGTGAGGCGGTTGCCTACGAGCAGTACTTC
CASSEAVAYEQYF
>-|TRBJ1-3|-|TRBV28
TGTGCCAGCAGTTTCCCCCGGGGGAGTGGAAACACCATATATTTT
CASSFPRGSGNTIYF
>TRBD2|TRBJ2-7|-|TRBV4-3
TGCGCCAGCAGCCAGTATACCGGGACTAGCGGCTACGAGCAGTACTTC
CASSQYTGTSGYEQYF
>TRBD1|TRBJ2-7|-|TRBV10-1
TGCGCCAGCAACGGGACAGCCCCCCTCTCCGAGCAGTACTTC
CASNGTAPLSEQYF
>-|TRBJ1-2|-|TRBV6-1
TGTGCCAGCAGTGAGACGGCGGGCTATGGCTACACCTTC
CASSETAGYGYTF
>-|TRBJ2-3|few|TRBV18
TGTGCCAGCTCACTACAGTGGACAGCCACAGATACGCAGTATTTT
CASSLQWTATDTQYF
>-|TRBJ1-1|-|TRBV27
TGTGCCAGCTACGGGACATTGAACACTGAAGCTTTCTTT
CASYGTLNTEAFF
>-|TRBJ1-1|-|TRBV6-5
TGTGCCAGCATTCAAGAGGGTAGAAACACTGAAGCTTTCTTT
CASIQEGRNTEAFF
>TRBD1|TRBJ2-7|-|TRBV10-2
TGCGCCAGCAGTGTTGGGACAGTCCAGGAGCAGTACTTC
CASSVGTVQEQYF
>-|TRBJ2-7|-|TRBV4-1
TGCGCCAGCAGCCGAGCCCCGACAGGAGCAGAGCAGTACTTC
CASSRAPTGAEQYF
>-|TRBJ2-4|-|TRBV28
TGTGCCAGCACCCTCGCCCCAGCGGGTTCAGCCAAAAACATTCAGTACTTC
CASTLAPAGSAKNIQYF
>-|TRBJ2-7|-|TRBV5-1
TGCGCCAGCAGGAGGGCCTCCGAGGGCGAGCAGTACTTC
CASRRASEGEQYF
>TRBD1|TRBJ1-2|few|TRBV2
TGTGCCAGCAGACGGGACAGGGACTATGGCTACACCTTC
CASRRDRDYGYTF
>-|TRBJ1-5|once|TRBV4-3
TGCGCCAGCAGCCAAGATCATGACGGACTAAATCAGCCCCAGCATTTT
CASSQDHDGLNQPQHF
>TRBD1|TRBJ1-5|-|TRBV5-6
TGTGCCAGCAGCTCACAGGGGGGCAATCAGCCCCAGCATTTT
CASSSQGGNQPQHF